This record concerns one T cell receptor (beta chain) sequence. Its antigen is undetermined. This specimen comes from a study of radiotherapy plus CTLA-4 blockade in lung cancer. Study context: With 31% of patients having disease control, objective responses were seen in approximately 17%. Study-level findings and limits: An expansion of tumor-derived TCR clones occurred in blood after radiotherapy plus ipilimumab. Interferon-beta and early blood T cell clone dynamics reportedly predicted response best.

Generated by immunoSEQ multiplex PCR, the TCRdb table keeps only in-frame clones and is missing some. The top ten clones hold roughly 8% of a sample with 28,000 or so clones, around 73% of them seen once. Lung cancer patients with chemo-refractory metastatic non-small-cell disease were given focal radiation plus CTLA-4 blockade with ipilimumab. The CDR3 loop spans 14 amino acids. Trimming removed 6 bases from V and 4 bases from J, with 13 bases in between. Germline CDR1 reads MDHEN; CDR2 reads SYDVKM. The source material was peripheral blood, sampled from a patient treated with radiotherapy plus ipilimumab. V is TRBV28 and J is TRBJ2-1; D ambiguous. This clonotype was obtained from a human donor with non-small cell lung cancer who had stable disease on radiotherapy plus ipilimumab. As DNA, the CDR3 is TGTGCCAGCAGCAGCCCGGCGGTTTACAATGAGCAGTTCTTC. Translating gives CASSSPAVYNEQFF.